Listed below are T cell receptor beta chains from one sample, sequenced in a study of CD4 T cells in relation to SARS-CoV-2 and coronaviruses. The assay was immunoSEQ multiplex PCR, and TCRdb's table has in-frame clones only and misses some. Here the sample spans more than 20,000 clones, under 70% being singletons. These receptors have no identified antigens. The sequencing input was CD4+ T cells from PBMCs, cultured in vitro. The receptor source for this set is a human donor in good health. CDR3s include the opening cysteine and the closing phenylalanine or tryptophan. The order of the fields is D gene, J gene, clone size, V gene, CDR3 protein, CDR3 DNA. D genes are given only for firm matches. The size of a clone is reported for some rows only, either as once, few or many, or as a class for expanded clones.

D gene: -; J gene: TRBJ1-1; clone size: few; V gene: TRBV10-1; CDR3 protein: CASSEGPKREKNTEAFF; CDR3 DNA: TGCGCCAGCAGTGAGGGCCCAAAACGGGAAAAGAACACTGAAGCTTTCTTT
D gene: -; J gene: TRBJ1-3; clone size: -; V gene: TRBV30; CDR3 protein: CAWSARMGNTIYF; CDR3 DNA: TGTGCCTGGAGTGCCAGGATGGGAAACACCATATATTTT
D gene: -; J gene: TRBJ2-6; clone size: -; V gene: TRBV9; CDR3 protein: CASSANQGTGANVLTF; CDR3 DNA: TGTGCCAGCAGCGCCAACCAGGGTACTGGGGCCAACGTCCTGACTTTC
D gene: -; J gene: TRBJ1-1; clone size: -; V gene: TRBV6-6; CDR3 protein: CASTAANTEAFF; CDR3 DNA: TGTGCCAGCACCGCAGCCAACACTGAAGCTTTCTTT
D gene: -; J gene: TRBJ1-2; clone size: -; V gene: TRBV19; CDR3 protein: CASTISAPSATNYGYTF; CDR3 DNA: TGTGCCAGTACCATCTCCGCTCCATCCGCCACTAACTATGGCTACACCTTC
D gene: TRBD1; J gene: TRBJ2-7; clone size: -; V gene: TRBV5-1; CDR3 protein: CASSLAGTGFYEQYF; CDR3 DNA: TGCGCCAGCAGCTTGGCCGGGACAGGGTTCTACGAGCAGTACTTC
D gene: TRBD1; J gene: TRBJ1-5; clone size: -; V gene: TRBV6-1; CDR3 protein: CASSEEGTGVQHF; CDR3 DNA: TGTGCCAGCAGTGAAGAGGGGACAGGGGTCCAGCATTTT
D gene: TRBD2; J gene: TRBJ2-1; clone size: few; V gene: TRBV10-3; CDR3 protein: CAISGLAGETINEQFF; CDR3 DNA: TGTGCCATCAGTGGACTAGCGGGAGAGACGATTAATGAGCAGTTCTTC
D gene: TRBD2; J gene: TRBJ2-2; clone size: -; V gene: TRBV10-2; CDR3 protein: CASSASGEITGELFF; CDR3 DNA: TGCGCCAGCAGTGCTAGCGGGGAAATAACCGGGGAGCTGTTTTTT
D gene: TRBD2; J gene: TRBJ2-7; clone size: few; V gene: TRBV3-1/TRBV3-2; CDR3 protein: CASSQGGREQYF; CDR3 DNA: TGTGCCAGCAGCCAAGGCGGGAGGGAGCAGTACTTC
D gene: -; J gene: TRBJ2-5; clone size: -; V gene: TRBV11-2; CDR3 protein: CASSSQGGGETQYF; CDR3 DNA: TGTGCCAGCAGCTCCCAGGGAGGTGGGGAGACCCAGTACTTC
D gene: TRBD1; J gene: TRBJ1-2; clone size: few; V gene: TRBV5-6; CDR3 protein: CASSDTGVGGYTF; CDR3 DNA: TGTGCCAGCAGCGATACAGGGGTGGGGGGCTACACCTTC
D gene: -; J gene: TRBJ2-1; clone size: medium-sized; V gene: TRBV9; CDR3 protein: CASSLRWDPRNEQFF; CDR3 DNA: TGTGCCAGCAGTCTTCGCTGGGACCCGCGGAATGAGCAGTTCTTC
D gene: -; J gene: TRBJ1-2; clone size: -; V gene: TRBV3-1/TRBV3-2; CDR3 protein: CASSPTSEGVYGYTF; CDR3 DNA: TGTGCCAGCAGCCCTACCTCGGAGGGCGTCTATGGCTACACCTTC
D gene: TRBD1; J gene: TRBJ2-5; clone size: -; V gene: TRBV6-4; CDR3 protein: CASSVPRGQETQYF; CDR3 DNA: TGTGCCAGCAGTGTTCCCAGGGGGCAAGAGACCCAGTACTTC
D gene: -; J gene: TRBJ1-1; clone size: few; V gene: TRBV5-5; CDR3 protein: CASSLSKDTEAFF; CDR3 DNA: TGTGCCAGCAGCTTGTCGAAAGACACTGAAGCTTTCTTT
D gene: TRBD2; J gene: TRBJ2-2; clone size: -; V gene: TRBV2; CDR3 protein: CASKPGTSGGARYTGELFF; CDR3 DNA: TGTGCCAGCAAACCCGGGACTAGCGGGGGGGCGAGGTACACCGGGGAGCTGTTTTTT
D gene: -; J gene: TRBJ1-2; clone size: -; V gene: TRBV30; CDR3 protein: CAWSVRRVGVGYTF; CDR3 DNA: TGTGCCTGGAGTGTACGGAGGGTTGGTGTTGGCTACACCTTC
D gene: -; J gene: TRBJ1-1; clone size: few; V gene: TRBV10-3; CDR3 protein: CAIMWGENTEAFF; CDR3 DNA: TGTGCCATCATGTGGGGGGAGAACACTGAAGCTTTCTTT
D gene: TRBD2; J gene: TRBJ2-3; clone size: -; V gene: TRBV5-4; CDR3 protein: CASSRAGLASDTQYF; CDR3 DNA: TGTGCCAGCAGCCGAGCCGGACTAGCCTCAGATACGCAGTATTTT
D gene: TRBD1; J gene: TRBJ2-7; clone size: -; V gene: TRBV9; CDR3 protein: CASSASGTGAYEQYF; CDR3 DNA: TGTGCCAGCAGCGCCTCCGGGACAGGGGCCTACGAGCAGTACTTC
D gene: -; J gene: TRBJ2-7; clone size: -; V gene: TRBV11-3; CDR3 protein: CASSLAGAGNYEQYF; CDR3 DNA: TGTGCCAGCAGCTTAGCGGGTGCCGGTAACTACGAGCAGTACTTC
D gene: TRBD1; J gene: TRBJ1-5; clone size: -; V gene: TRBV6-2/TRBV6-3; CDR3 protein: CASSYSGQGAVQPQHF; CDR3 DNA: TGTGCCAGCAGTTACTCGGGGCAGGGGGCCGTTCAGCCCCAGCATTTT
D gene: -; J gene: TRBJ1-1; clone size: -; V gene: TRBV18; CDR3 protein: CASSLLQLPNTEAFF; CDR3 DNA: TGTGCCAGCTCACTACTACAGCTCCCGAACACTGAAGCTTTCTTT
D gene: -; J gene: TRBJ2-3; clone size: -; V gene: TRBV13; CDR3 protein: CASSLGGGTSTDTQYF; CDR3 DNA: TGTGCCAGCAGCTTAGGGGGTGGGACTAGCACAGATACGCAGTATTTT
D gene: -; J gene: TRBJ2-1; clone size: -; V gene: TRBV11-3; CDR3 protein: CASSFAVNYNEQFF; CDR3 DNA: TGTGCCAGCAGCTTTGCGGTAAATTACAATGAGCAGTTCTTC
D gene: -; J gene: TRBJ1-6; clone size: -; V gene: TRBV27; CDR3 protein: CASSASGQINSPLHF; CDR3 DNA: TGTGCCAGCAGTGCCTCCGGACAGATTAATTCACCCCTCCACTTT
D gene: -; J gene: TRBJ2-1; clone size: few; V gene: TRBV30; CDR3 protein: CAWSIGTGDNEQFF; CDR3 DNA: TGTGCCTGGAGTATTGGGACGGGCGACAATGAGCAGTTCTTC
D gene: TRBD1; J gene: TRBJ1-2; clone size: few; V gene: TRBV3-1/TRBV3-2; CDR3 protein: CASSQDDRGRGYTF; CDR3 DNA: TGTGCCAGCAGCCAAGACGACAGGGGGCGAGGCTACACCTTC
D gene: TRBD1; J gene: TRBJ2-3; clone size: -; V gene: TRBV4-1; CDR3 protein: CASTKRVTGDTDTQYF; CDR3 DNA: TGCGCCAGCACCAAAAGAGTGACAGGGGACACAGATACGCAGTATTTT
D gene: TRBD1; J gene: TRBJ1-2; clone size: -; V gene: TRBV5-6; CDR3 protein: CASSFGTGRSGYGYTF; CDR3 DNA: TGTGCCAGCAGCTTTGGGACAGGGAGATCGGGCTATGGCTACACCTTC
D gene: -; J gene: TRBJ1-2; clone size: once; V gene: TRBV2; CDR3 protein: CASSPGPSRGYTF; CDR3 DNA: TGTGCCAGCAGTCCTGGACCCTCGAGGGGCTACACCTTC
D gene: -; J gene: TRBJ1-1; clone size: -; V gene: TRBV6-4; CDR3 protein: CASSGPWKGMNTEAFF; CDR3 DNA: TGTGCCAGCAGTGGTCCCTGGAAGGGGATGAACACTGAAGCTTTCTTT
D gene: -; J gene: TRBJ2-2; clone size: few; V gene: TRBV5-1; CDR3 protein: CASSLASGVTGELFF; CDR3 DNA: TGCGCCAGCAGCTTGGCGTCGGGGGTCACCGGGGAGCTGTTTTTT
D gene: -; J gene: TRBJ2-5; clone size: once; V gene: TRBV29-1; CDR3 protein: CSVTVGADQETQYF; CDR3 DNA: TGCAGCGTTACTGTTGGGGCCGACCAAGAGACCCAGTACTTC
D gene: -; J gene: TRBJ1-4; clone size: -; V gene: TRBV18; CDR3 protein: CASSPRKTEEKLFF; CDR3 DNA: TGTGCCAGCTCACCACGGAAAACCGAGGAAAAACTGTTTTTT
D gene: -; J gene: TRBJ1-1; clone size: few; V gene: TRBV5-5; CDR3 protein: CASSLQTQDEAFF; CDR3 DNA: TGTGCCAGCAGCTTGCAGACCCAGGATGAAGCTTTCTTT
D gene: -; J gene: TRBJ2-1; clone size: -; V gene: TRBV7-3; CDR3 protein: CASSLGGRGEQFF; CDR3 DNA: TGTGCCAGCAGCTTAGGGGGCCGGGGTGAGCAGTTCTTC
D gene: -; J gene: TRBJ2-2; clone size: -; V gene: TRBV7-9; CDR3 protein: CASSLVFGDTGELFF; CDR3 DNA: TGTGCCAGCAGCTTAGTTTTTGGGGACACCGGGGAGCTGTTTTTT
D gene: -; J gene: TRBJ2-7; clone size: -; V gene: TRBV4-3; CDR3 protein: CASSYLTTSTGEQYF; CDR3 DNA: TGCGCCAGCAGCTACTTGACTACCTCGACGGGGGAGCAGTACTTC
D gene: -; J gene: TRBJ1-2; clone size: -; V gene: TRBV18; CDR3 protein: CASSLPLENYGYTF; CDR3 DNA: TGTGCCAGCTCACTTCCCCTGGAAAACTATGGCTACACCTTC
D gene: -; J gene: TRBJ1-1; clone size: -; V gene: TRBV3-1/TRBV3-2; CDR3 protein: CASSQDSRSQAFF; CDR3 DNA: TGTGCCAGCAGCCAAGATAGTCGGTCGCAAGCTTTCTTT
D gene: TRBD2; J gene: TRBJ2-2; clone size: once; V gene: TRBV6-2/TRBV6-3; CDR3 protein: CASSYGTTHTGELFF; CDR3 DNA: TGTGCCAGCAGTTACGGGACTACCCACACCGGGGAGCTGTTTTTT
D gene: -; J gene: TRBJ1-1; clone size: -; V gene: TRBV12-3/TRBV12-4; CDR3 protein: CASSWTANTEAFF; CDR3 DNA: TGTGCCAGCAGTTGGACAGCGAACACTGAAGCTTTCTTT
D gene: TRBD2; J gene: TRBJ2-3; clone size: -; V gene: TRBV3-1/TRBV3-2; CDR3 protein: CASSQERLAGADTQYF; CDR3 DNA: TGTGCCAGCAGCCAAGAAAGACTAGCGGGGGCAGATACGCAGTATTTT
D gene: -; J gene: TRBJ2-1; clone size: -; V gene: TRBV5-1; CDR3 protein: CASSLVSFGILGEQFF; CDR3 DNA: TGCGCCAGCAGCTTGGTGAGCTTTGGCATTTTGGGTGAGCAGTTCTTC
D gene: -; J gene: TRBJ1-5; clone size: -; V gene: TRBV6-5; CDR3 protein: CASSHVPNQPQHF; CDR3 DNA: TGTGCCAGCAGCCACGTACCCAATCAGCCCCAGCATTTT
D gene: TRBD2; J gene: TRBJ2-1; clone size: -; V gene: TRBV19; CDR3 protein: CASCEGLAYNEQFF; CDR3 DNA: TGTGCCAGTTGCGAGGGACTAGCGTACAATGAGCAGTTCTTC
D gene: -; J gene: TRBJ1-1; clone size: -; V gene: TRBV25-1; CDR3 protein: CASTLGLGTEAFF; CDR3 DNA: TGTGCCAGCACCTTAGGGTTGGGGACTGAAGCTTTCTTT
D gene: TRBD1; J gene: TRBJ1-3; clone size: few; V gene: TRBV7-6; CDR3 protein: CASSRTGGGGNTIYF; CDR3 DNA: TGTGCCAGCAGCCGCACAGGGGGCGGTGGAAACACCATATATTTT
D gene: -; J gene: TRBJ1-1; clone size: -; V gene: TRBV5-1; CDR3 protein: CASSLGPMNTEAFF; CDR3 DNA: TGCGCCAGCAGCTTGGGTCCAATGAACACTGAAGCTTTCTTT
D gene: -; J gene: TRBJ1-1; clone size: -; V gene: TRBV19; CDR3 protein: CASSIFGGANTEAFF; CDR3 DNA: TGTGCCAGTAGTATATTCGGGGGAGCGAACACTGAAGCTTTCTTT
D gene: -; J gene: TRBJ2-7; clone size: -; V gene: TRBV27; CDR3 protein: CASSLEGPTYEQYF; CDR3 DNA: TGTGCCAGCAGTTTAGAGGGGCCGACCTACGAGCAGTACTTC
D gene: TRBD1; J gene: TRBJ1-2; clone size: -; V gene: TRBV3-1/TRBV3-2; CDR3 protein: CASSQAGRGLSYGYTF; CDR3 DNA: TGTGCCAGCAGCCAAGCCGGCAGGGGGCTTTCCTATGGCTACACCTTC
D gene: -; J gene: TRBJ1-5; clone size: once; V gene: TRBV30; CDR3 protein: CAWLRDSNQPQHF; CDR3 DNA: TGTGCCTGGTTGCGGGACAGCAATCAGCCCCAGCATTTT